This T cell receptor beta chain is from a study of T cell responses to AZD1222 COVID-19 vaccine. On the study more broadly: Analyses pooled second doses at about 4 or about 12 weeks.

Findings of the study overall: Donors skewed white British and female; clonal diversity was possibly underestimated. Spike-specific TCR depth and breadth grew after two AZD1222 doses. The number of AZD1222 recipients seropositive at baseline was only five to seven.

Details on this clone: No antigen is known for it.

Assay used: immunoSEQ multiplex PCR; TCRdb lists only in-frame clones, some missing. The sample contains around 140,000 clones, 90% of which appear only once. Material: peripheral blood, obtained on day 0 of AZD1222 vaccination. The sequence was obtained from an adult in good health.

CDR3 residues: CASSQRAGSSYEQYF. In nucleotides, the CDR3 is TGTGCCAGCAGCCAGAGGGCAGGGAGCTCCTACGAGCAGTACTTC. The V gene is TRBV9, the J gene TRBJ2-7; D may correspond to TRBD1 or TRBD2 (5 bases each). CDR1 and CDR2 from the germline V gene are SGDLS and YYNGEE. The CDR3 has 15 residues. V lost 4 bases and J lost 0, with 14 bases in between.